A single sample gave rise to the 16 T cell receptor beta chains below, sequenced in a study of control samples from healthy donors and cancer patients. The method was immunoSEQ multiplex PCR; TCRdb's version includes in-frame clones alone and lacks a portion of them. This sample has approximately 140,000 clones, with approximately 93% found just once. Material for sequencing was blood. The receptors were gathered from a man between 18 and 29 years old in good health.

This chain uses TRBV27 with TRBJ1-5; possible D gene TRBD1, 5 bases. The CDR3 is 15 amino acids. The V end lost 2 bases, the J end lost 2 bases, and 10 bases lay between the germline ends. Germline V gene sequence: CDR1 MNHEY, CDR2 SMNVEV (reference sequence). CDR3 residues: CASSLSAGRNQPQHF. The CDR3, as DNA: TGTGCCAGCAGTTTAAGTGCAGGGCGCAATCAGCCCCAGCATTTT.

The CDR3 protein is CASSLTLGTGYGYTF. CDR3 sequence (DNA): TGTGCCAGCAGCCTAACTCTGGGCACCGGGTATGGCTACACCTTC. J is TRBJ1-2 and V is TRBV7-8; no reliable D call. From germline, CDR1 is SGHVS and CDR2 FQNEAQ. V shed 5 bases and J shed 5 bases, with 18 bases lying between them. The CDR3 runs 15 residues.

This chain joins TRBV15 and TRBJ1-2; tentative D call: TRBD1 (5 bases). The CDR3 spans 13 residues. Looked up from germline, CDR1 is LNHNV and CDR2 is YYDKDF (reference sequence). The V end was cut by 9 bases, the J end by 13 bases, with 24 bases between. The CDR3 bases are TGTGCCACTGCACAAAACCCAGGGCGCTGGGGCACCTTC. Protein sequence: CATAQNPGRWGTF.

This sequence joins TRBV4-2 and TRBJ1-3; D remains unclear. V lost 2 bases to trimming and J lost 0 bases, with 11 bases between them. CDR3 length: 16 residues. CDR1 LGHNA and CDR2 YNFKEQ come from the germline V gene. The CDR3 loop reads CASSQIPDASGNTIYF. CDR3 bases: TGTGCCAGCAGCCAAATTCCGGACGCCTCTGGAAACACCATATATTTT.

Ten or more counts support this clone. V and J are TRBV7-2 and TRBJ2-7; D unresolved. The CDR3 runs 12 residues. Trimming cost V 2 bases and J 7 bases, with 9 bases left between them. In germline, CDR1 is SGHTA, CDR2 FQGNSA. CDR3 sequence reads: CASSLPMGEQYF. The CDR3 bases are TGTGCCAGCAGCTTACCCATGGGGGAGCAGTACTTC.

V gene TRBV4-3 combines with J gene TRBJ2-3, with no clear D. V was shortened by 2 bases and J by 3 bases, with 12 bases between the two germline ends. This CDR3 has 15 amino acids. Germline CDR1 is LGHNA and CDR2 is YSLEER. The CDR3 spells CASSQKPTRTDTQYF. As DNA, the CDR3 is TGCGCCAGCAGCCAAAAGCCGACGAGGACAGATACGCAGTATTTT.

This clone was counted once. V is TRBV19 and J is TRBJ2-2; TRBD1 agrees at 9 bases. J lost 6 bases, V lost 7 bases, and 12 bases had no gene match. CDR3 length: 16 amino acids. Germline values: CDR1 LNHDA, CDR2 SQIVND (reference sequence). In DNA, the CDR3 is TGTGCCAGTAATCCCCACAGGGGGCGAGGGGCCGGGGAGCTGTTTTTT. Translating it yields CASNPHRGRGAGELFF.

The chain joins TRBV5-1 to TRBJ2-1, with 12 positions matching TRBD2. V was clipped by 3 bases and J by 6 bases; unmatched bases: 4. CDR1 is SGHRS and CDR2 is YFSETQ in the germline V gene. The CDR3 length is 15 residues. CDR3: CASSWTSGTANEQFF. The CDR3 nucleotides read TGCGCCAGCAGCTGGACTAGCGGGACAGCCAATGAGCAGTTCTTC.

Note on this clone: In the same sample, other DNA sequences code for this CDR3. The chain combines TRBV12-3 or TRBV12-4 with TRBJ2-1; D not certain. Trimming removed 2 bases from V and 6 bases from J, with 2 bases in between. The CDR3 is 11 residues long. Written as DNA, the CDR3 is TGTGCCAGCAGTTTAACCAATGAGCAGTTCTTC. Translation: CASSLTNEQFF.

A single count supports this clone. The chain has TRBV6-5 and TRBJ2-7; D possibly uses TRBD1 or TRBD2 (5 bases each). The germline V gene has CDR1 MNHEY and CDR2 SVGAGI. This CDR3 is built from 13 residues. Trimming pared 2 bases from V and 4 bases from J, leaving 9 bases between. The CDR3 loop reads CASSYQGGYEQYF. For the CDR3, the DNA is TGTGCCAGCAGTTACCAGGGCGGGTACGAGCAGTACTTC.

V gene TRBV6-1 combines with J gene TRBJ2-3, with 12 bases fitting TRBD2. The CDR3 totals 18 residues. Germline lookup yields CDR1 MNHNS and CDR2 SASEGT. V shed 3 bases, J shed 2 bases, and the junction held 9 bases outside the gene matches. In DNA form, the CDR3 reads TGTGCCAGCAGTGACATAGTTGGGACTAGCGGGTACACAGATACGCAGTATTTT. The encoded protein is CASSDIVGTSGYTDTQYF.

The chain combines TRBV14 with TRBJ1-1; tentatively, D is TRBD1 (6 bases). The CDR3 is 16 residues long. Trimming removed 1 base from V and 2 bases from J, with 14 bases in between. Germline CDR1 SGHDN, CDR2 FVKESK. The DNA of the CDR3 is TGTGCCAGCAGCCAAGGTTGGGGGGCGTTAAACACTGAAGCTTTCTTT. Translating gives CASSQGWGALNTEAFF.

This chain's CDR3 is CAWSRYRTGGTNTEAFF. CDR3 coding DNA: TGTGCCTGGAGTAGATACCGGACAGGGGGAACGAACACTGAAGCTTTCTTT. The chain has TRBV30 and TRBJ1-1; 10 bases are shared with TRBD1. Trimming cost V 2 bases and J 1 base; bases outside gene matches: 10. The length of the CDR3 is 17 residues. Germline lookup yields CDR1 GTSNPN and CDR2 SVGIG (reference sequence).

The CDR3 bases are TGCGCCAGCAGCTTGGGAACAGGGGGCTATGGCTACACCTTC. Its protein product is CASSLGTGGYGYTF. The rearrangement joins TRBV5-1 to TRBJ1-2; 8 nucleotides agree with TRBD1. The CDR3 spans 14 residues. Trimming removed 0 bases from V and 4 bases from J; junction bases left unmatched: 2. Germline values: CDR1 SGHRS, CDR2 YFSETQ.

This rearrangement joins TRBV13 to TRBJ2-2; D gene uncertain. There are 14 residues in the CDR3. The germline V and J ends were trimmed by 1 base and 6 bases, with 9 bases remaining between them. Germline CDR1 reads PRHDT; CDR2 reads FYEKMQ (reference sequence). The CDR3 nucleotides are TGTGCCAGCAGCTTAGAAACCACCGCCGGGGAGCTGTTTTTT. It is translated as CASSLETTAGELFF.

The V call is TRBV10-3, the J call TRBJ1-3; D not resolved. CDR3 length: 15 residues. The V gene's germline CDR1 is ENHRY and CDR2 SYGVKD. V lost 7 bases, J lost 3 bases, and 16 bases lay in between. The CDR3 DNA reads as TGTGCCATCAACCCGATGCAAGGGAGTGGAAACACCATATATTTT. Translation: CAINPMQGSGNTIYF.